The clone carrying this T cell receptor (beta chain) came up a few times. Its antigen is not known. TCRdb reanalysed the 5' RACE reads using MiXCR and keeps one entry per CDR3 protein. The sample carries 200,000 to 250,000 distinct CDR3 sequences, 6.9% recorded once. These data originate in a study of T cells after yellow fever vaccination. Germline V lookup: CDR1 SGHRS, CDR2 YFSETQ. This CDR3 has 14 amino acids. The J segment lost 6 bases and the V segment lost 6 bases, leaving 5 bases of the junction unmatched. Overall study findings and caveats: Reappearance after the booster was observed for most primary-vaccination clones (more than 95% CD4, roughly 90% CD8). Abundant contaminating clonotypes from the bulk population could appear in FACS-sorted repertoires.

The receptor comes from a man under 40 who received the YFV17D yellow fever vaccine. The V call is TRBV5-1, the J call TRBJ2-1, with 11 positions matching TRBD2. This material consisted of CD4+ T cells sorted from PBMCs, taken 15 days after the yellow fever booster vaccination. The CDR3 DNA follows: TGCGCCAGCAATAGCGGGAGGGCCTTCAATGAGCAGTTCTTC. Its translation is CASNSGRAFNEQFF.